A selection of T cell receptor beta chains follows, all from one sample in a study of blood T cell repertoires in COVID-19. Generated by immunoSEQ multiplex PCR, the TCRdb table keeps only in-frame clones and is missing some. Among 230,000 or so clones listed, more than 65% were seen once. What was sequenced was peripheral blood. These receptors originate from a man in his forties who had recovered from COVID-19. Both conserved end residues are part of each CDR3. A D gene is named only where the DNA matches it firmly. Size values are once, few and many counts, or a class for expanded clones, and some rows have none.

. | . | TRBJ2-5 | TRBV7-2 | CASSLGSGLPKTQYF | TGTGCCAGCAGCTTAGGATCAGGGTTACCAAAGACCCAGTACTTC
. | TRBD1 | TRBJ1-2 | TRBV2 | CASRDRGSGYTF | TGTGCCAGCAGAGACAGGGGCTCTGGCTACACCTTC
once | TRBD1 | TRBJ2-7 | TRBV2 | CASEGDRGREQYF | TGTGCCAGCGAGGGGGACAGGGGCCGCGAGCAGTACTTC
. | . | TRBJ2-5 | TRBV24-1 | CATSDTRSLETQYF | TGTGCCACCAGCGATACCAGGTCCTTGGAGACCCAGTACTTC
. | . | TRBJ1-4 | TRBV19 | CASINDPSGEKLFF | TGTGCCAGTATCAATGATCCTTCGGGTGAAAAACTGTTTTTT
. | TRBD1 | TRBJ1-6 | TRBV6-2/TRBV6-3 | CASSAPGQGSSPLHF | TGTGCCAGCAGTGCTCCGGGACAGGGTTCTTCACCCCTCCACTTT
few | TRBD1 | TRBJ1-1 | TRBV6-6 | CASSQGAGGTEAFF | TGTGCCAGCAGTCAGGGGGCGGGAGGGACTGAAGCTTTCTTT
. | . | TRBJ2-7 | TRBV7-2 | CASSMPRTGRGEQYF | TGTGCCAGCAGCATGCCTCGGACGGGAAGGGGGGAGCAGTACTTC
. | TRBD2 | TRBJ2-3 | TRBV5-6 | CASSLILAGGPRTDTQYF | TGTGCCAGCAGCTTAATACTAGCGGGAGGGCCAAGGACAGATACGCAGTATTTT
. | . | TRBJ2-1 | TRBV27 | CASSLESSANEQFF | TGTGCCAGCAGTTTAGAGTCTAGCGCCAATGAGCAGTTCTTC
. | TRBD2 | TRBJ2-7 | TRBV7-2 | CASSAGSGLATYEQYF | TGTGCCAGCAGCGCAGGCTCGGGACTAGCGACCTACGAGCAGTACTTC
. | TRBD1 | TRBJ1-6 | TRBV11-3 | CASSLDRGAGGNSPLHF | TGTGCCAGCAGCTTAGATCGAGGAGCAGGGGGAAATTCACCCCTCCACTTT
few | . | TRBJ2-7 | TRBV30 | CAWNQDYSYYEQYF | TGTGCCTGGAACCAGGACTATTCTTACTACGAGCAGTACTTC
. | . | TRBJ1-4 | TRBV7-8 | CASSYGSGNNEKLFF | TGTGCCAGCAGCTACGGTTCGGGGAATAATGAAAAACTGTTTTTT
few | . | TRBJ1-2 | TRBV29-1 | CSVSTGSGYGYTF | TGCAGCGTCTCCACAGGGTCTGGCTATGGCTACACCTTC
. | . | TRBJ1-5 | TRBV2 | CASSEARRDQPQHF | TGTGCCAGCAGTGAAGCGCGGCGGGATCAGCCCCAGCATTTT